The 12 T cell receptor beta chains given below trace back to one sample, sequenced in a study of cytomegalovirus exposure and HLA in healthy donors (dated by TCRdb to about 2017). The receptor library was made with the immunoSEQ multiplex PCR assay. The clones in this table, taken by TCRdb from immuneACCESS, are in-frame only. Not every clone is retained; where verified, under half of the shortfall comes from an unresolved V gene, and the cause of the rest is unknown. The sample table holds approximately 230,000 clones, of which more than 85% were seen once. The ten largest clonotypes hold about 11% of the sample. The sequenced material came from PBMCs. These receptors were collected from a man between 18 and 29 years old in good health and CMV-seropositive.

This chain uses TRBV25-1 with TRBJ2-7; the match to TRBD2 covers 10 bases. V lost 6 bases, J lost 3 bases, and 8 bases stayed unmatched. There are 15 residues in the CDR3. Per the germline V gene, CDR1 is MGHDK and CDR2 is SYGVNS. The CDR3 spells CASRAGGLAFYEQYF. DNA for the CDR3: TGTGCCAGCAGAGCGGGAGGGCTTGCCTTCTACGAGCAGTACTTC.

The chain joins TRBV5-4 to TRBJ2-1; no firm D call. Trimming cost V 4 bases and J 2 bases, with 13 bases left between them. The CDR3 covers 15 residues. From germline, CDR1 is SGHNT and CDR2 YYREEE (reference sequence). The CDR3 DNA is TGTGCCAGCAGCGGTCTAACTACCCCCTACAATGAGCAGTTCTTC. Translated, it gives CASSGLTTPYNEQFF.

J is TRBJ2-1 and V is TRBV11-2; TRBD2 matches 16 bases. Losses at the gene ends were 4 bases for V and 3 bases for J; bases not matched to a gene: 6. The CDR3 extends over 18 amino acids. Per the germline V gene, CDR1 is SGHAT and CDR2 is FQNNGV. CDR3 sequence: CASSSRGLAGGFYNEQFF. DNA of the CDR3: TGTGCCAGCAGCTCCCGGGGACTAGCGGGAGGGTTCTACAATGAGCAGTTCTTC.

The genes are TRBV9 and TRBJ2-5; D may be TRBD2 (6 bases). CDR1 SGDLS and CDR2 YYNGEE come from the germline V gene. V was shortened by 0 bases and J by 3 bases, with 12 bases between the two germline ends. This CDR3 region has 15 residues. CDR3 bases: TGTGCCAGCAGCGTAGGGTGGGGGGATGAAGAGACCCAGTACTTC. Translated: CASSVGWGDEETQYF.

This chain connects TRBV5-4 to TRBJ2-1; D gene uncertain. The CDR3 has 11 residues. The ends were cut back, 4 bases at V and 6 bases at J, with 5 bases in the middle. Germline V gives CDR1 SGHNT, CDR2 YYREEE (reference sequence). CDR3 protein: CASSVSNEQFF. CDR3 bases: TGTGCCAGCAGCGTAAGCAATGAGCAGTTCTTC.

This clone has just a few counts. V gene TRBV4-2 combines with J gene TRBJ1-2, with D uncertain. In germline, CDR1 is LGHNA, CDR2 YNFKEQ. Trimming cost V 0 bases and J 3 bases, with 8 bases left between them. The CDR3 runs to 14 residues. CDR3 sequence: CASSQENWDYGYTF. CDR3 bases: TGTGCCAGCAGCCAAGAGAACTGGGACTATGGCTACACCTTC.

The chain has TRBV9 and TRBJ2-3; TRBD2 matches at 7 bases. The CDR3 consists of 14 residues. CDR1 is SGDLS, CDR2 YYNGEE, per germline. V was clipped by 0 bases and J by 4 bases; unmatched bases: 2. The CDR3 bases are TGTGCCAGCAGCGTAGCTCGGGGGGCAGATACGCAGTATTTT. Protein: CASSVARGADTQYF.

The chain employs TRBV2 and TRBJ2-5; D is unresolved. Germline V gene sequence: CDR1 SNHLY, CDR2 FYNNEI. The CDR3 covers 14 residues. Trimming shortened V by 2 bases and J by 1 base, and 8 bases separated the two germline ends. The CDR3 is CASSELTSQETQYF. The DNA for the CDR3 is TGTGCCAGCAGTGAACTGACATCCCAAGAGACCCAGTACTTC.

Points on this clone: The same CDR3 can be traced to other DNA sequences in this sample. The V gene is TRBV29-1, the J gene TRBJ2-7; 7 nucleotides line up with TRBD2. Per germline, CDR1 SQVTM and CDR2 ANQGSEA. V was pared by 4 bases and J by 4 bases, with 7 bases of the junction left unmatched. The CDR3 spans 13 residues. CDR3 sequence (DNA): TGCAGCGTTGTTCCTAGCGGCATATACGAGCAGTACTTC. This translates into CSVVPSGIYEQYF.

Only one count was recorded for this clone. The chain uses TRBV11-2 and TRBJ2-1; TRBD2 is a possible D gene (5 bases). The germline V and J ends were trimmed by 7 bases and 1 base, with 14 bases remaining between them. Germline CDR1 SGHAT, CDR2 FQNNGV. This CDR3 comprises 15 residues. The chain's CDR3 is CASTLRAPSYNEQFF. Written as DNA, the CDR3 is TGTGCCAGCACCCTGCGGGCGCCATCCTACAATGAGCAGTTCTTC.

The chain joins TRBV9 to TRBJ2-1; 14 bases agree with TRBD2. Germline CDR1 is SGDLS and CDR2 is YYNGEE. V gave up 3 bases and J gave up 7 bases; unmatched junction bases: 6. There are 16 residues in the CDR3. This chain's CDR3 is CASSEGLAGAGNEQFF. The CDR3 DNA reads as TGTGCCAGCAGCGAGGGACTAGCGGGAGCAGGGAATGAGCAGTTCTTC.

The chain combines TRBV7-6 with TRBJ2-1; 10 nucleotides line up with TRBD2. The V gene end was trimmed by 3 bases and the J gene end by 5 bases; junction bases not matched to a gene: 10. The CDR3 totals 17 residues. CDR1 is SGHVS and CDR2 is FNYEAQ in the germline V gene. CDR3 region: CASSLRVAGGGNNEQFF. CDR3 nucleotide sequence: TGTGCCAGCAGCTTGAGGGTAGCGGGAGGCGGAAACAATGAGCAGTTCTTC.